This TCR beta chain is from a study of neoadjuvant anti-PD-1 for oral cavity cancer (dated by TCRdb to 2020 to 2023). About the full investigation: Before curative-intent surgical resection, most patients were given three to four biweekly doses of nivolumab at 3 mg/kg. A 33% response rate was observed in the parent correlative cohort, in which 12 patients were included. Responders were defined as patients with complete response, partial response or stable disease by RECIST 1.1; non-responders were defined as patients with progression. Patients without progression received a fourth nivolumab dose around day 43 and underwent definitive surgical resection on days 50-56. Broader findings and caveats from the paper: Higher pretreatment blood TCRbeta clonality and lower post-treatment tumor TCRbeta clonality were correlated with higher pretreatment blood Treg/Th17 ratios. Only a few patients per response group were included in the TCR analyses, and larger cohorts for validation were called for by the authors. Larger post-treatment sizes of preexisting intratumoral clones correlated with greater tumor shrinkage, suggesting expansion of preexisting clones contributed to response.

Tumor libraries used mostly 4.8 ug of input genomic DNA for survey sequencing, with two replicates per sample. Following the manufacturer's instructions, the team built TCRbeta libraries using the immunoSEQ hsTCRbeta kit. Sequencing of the completed libraries took place using an Illumina NovaSeq 6000 S4 flow cell after they had been pooled to roughly 3.2 nM. Per the original workflow: The immunoSEQ Analyzer was used for raw data preprocessing and quality control. The analysis was restricted to productive rearrangements, with each unique CDR3 amino acid sequence defining a clonotype. Using the R package tcR, the researchers computed the Gini-Simpson index as their estimate of repertoire clonality. Student's t test was used to compare Gini indices, while Pearson correlation assessed associations with tumor size change. TCRdb limited this immuneACCESS table to in-frame rearrangements with V and J called. A share of clones is missing; checked studies link under half to unresolved V genes, and the rest is unexplained. V and J calls and clone size are copied from that table; D and trimming were computed from the DNA. This sample is represented by approximately 12,000 clones; around three fifths of them were singletons. Over 6.5% of the sample is taken by the ten largest.

The time point label, read with the paper, signifies: before neoadjuvant nivolumab. The patients had newly diagnosed stage II-IVA oral cavity squamous cell carcinoma and had not received any prior systemic or radiation treatment. The cohort was composed of patients with HPV-negative, locally advanced oral cavity squamous cell carcinoma. The samples were obtained from a longitudinal correlative study of a single-arm phase II trial testing neoadjuvant nivolumab in oral cavity squamous cell carcinoma. Subject-matched pre- and post-treatment PBMCs and tumors from three responders and three non-responders underwent genomic DNA-based TCRbeta sequencing. The Maxwell RSC DNA from Tissue kit was used to isolate genomic DNA from tumor tissue. Concerning this clone itself: Its binding antigen is unknown. No base-level quality is on record; no much larger clone is a single base apart.

Trimming removed 7 bases from V and 5 bases from J, leaving 3 bases between the germline ends. CDR1 and CDR2 are read off the germline V gene as MRHNA and SNTAGT. The CDR3 numbers 9 residues from cysteine through phenylalanine. Only the CDR3 region is kept as DNA, spanning 27 bases read in frame from base 1. Rearrangement joined TRBV6-4 to TRBJ2-7; the D gene cannot be named for sure. This receptor was obtained from a person aged 35-79 years with oral cavity squamous cell carcinoma. The donor label of this sample is uncertain. The sample in question was tumor tissue, obtained before nivolumab (anti-PD-1) treatment. The bases read TGTGCCAGCATTCACGAGCAGTACTTC. This encodes CASIHEQYF.